This T cell receptor (beta chain) was identified in a study of cytomegalovirus exposure and HLA in healthy donors. Whole-study results and caveats: TRBV6-2, TRBV6-3 and other indistinguishable V segments were excluded. There was a cluster of highly shared sequence variants that was likely a sequencing artifact.

Germline assignment: CDR1 LGHNA and CDR2 YSLEER. V gave up 0 bases and J gave up 6 bases, with 15 bases separating them. The CDR3 runs 16 residues. Comments on this clone: Its target is unknown.

60 Vbeta and 13 Jbeta primers were used in PCR. The table came from immunoSEQ multiplex PCR; TCRdb's copy has only in-frame clones and leaves some out. In the table there are 90,000 to 100,000 clones, about 80% of which are singletons. This receptor was identified in a man between 35 and 55 years old in good health and CMV-seronegative. J is TRBJ1-5 and V is TRBV4-3; D unresolved. The sequencing input was PBMCs. CDR3 sequence: CASSQDIGAVGQPQHF. The CDR3 coding sequence is TGCGCCAGCAGCCAAGATATTGGAGCAGTCGGTCAGCCCCAGCATTTT.